The entry that follows covers one T cell receptor (beta chain) sequence. What it recognizes is unknown. The CDR3 totals 15 residues. Trimming removed 6 bases from V and 7 bases from J; junction bases left unmatched: 14. The germline V gene encodes CDR1 MNHNS and CDR2 SASEGT. The source of the sample is a study of vaccination and CD4 T cells after COVID-19. Study-level background: Each post-COVID sample was drawn after diagnosis, and the median interval was approximately 96 days (range 35 to 161). Control cultures, each given a CEFX pool, an HIV-1 Nef pool, or no peptide, were included. The interval from dose two to post-vaccine sampling had a median of 72 days, and it ranged from 14 to 241.

Treatment reported: roughly nine-day PBMC culture with coronavirus spike peptide pools or control peptides (ViraFEST assay). About 1.9 million PBMCs went into each well for culture with approximately 9.4 IU/ml IL-2 and 10 ug/ml peptide pools. CD4+ T cells that had been cultured provided DNA sequenced with the Oncomine TCR Beta short-read assay. TCRdb passed the PCR reads through MiXCR, listing each CDR3 protein once. The table has about 20,000 distinct CDR3 sequences, 35% to 45% seen once. This sample comprised CD4+ T cells from blood, cultured in vitro, obtained before SARS-CoV-2 vaccination. The sequence was collected from a human donor who received a COVID-19 vaccine. This chain connects TRBV6-1 to TRBJ2-7, with 8 bases that match TRBD1. In DNA, the CDR3 is TGTGCCAGCAGCCGAGGGGGACAGGAACCTTGGGAGCAGTACTTC. Its translation: CASSRGGQEPWEQYF.